Reported below is one T cell receptor beta chain. This specimen comes from a study of control samples from healthy donors and cancer patients. TCRdb keeps only in-frame clones here, not all; method: immunoSEQ multiplex PCR. The table shows about 75,000 clones, with around 95% occurring only once. The clonotype was recovered from a woman aged 40 to 50 in good health. Sequencing was done on a sample of blood.

The CDR3 DNA is TGTGCCTGGAGCCCGGGTCCCTACGAGCAGTACTTC. Its protein is CAWSPGPYEQYF. This sequence joins TRBV30 and TRBJ2-7; no firm D call. CDR1 and CDR2 (germline): GTSNPN, SVGIG (reference sequence). The V end lost 3 bases, the J end lost 2 bases, and 8 bases lay between the germline ends. This CDR3 region has 12 residues.